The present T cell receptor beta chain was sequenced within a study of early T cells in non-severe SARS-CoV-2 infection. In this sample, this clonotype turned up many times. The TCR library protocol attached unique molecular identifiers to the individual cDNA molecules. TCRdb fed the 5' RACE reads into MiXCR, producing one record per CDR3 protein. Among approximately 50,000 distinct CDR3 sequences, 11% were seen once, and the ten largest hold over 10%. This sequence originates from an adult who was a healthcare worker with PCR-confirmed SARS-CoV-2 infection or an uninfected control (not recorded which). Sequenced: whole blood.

CDR3 in amino acids: CASSLNEAGATEAFF. In DNA form, the CDR3 reads TGTGCCAGCAGCTTAAACGAGGCGGGGGCAACTGAAGCTTTCTTT. J is TRBJ1-1 and V is TRBV7-3; perhaps TRBD1 as D (6 bases). The CDR3 has 15 residues. Germline loops: CDR1 SGHTA, CDR2 FQGTGA. Trimming removed 1 base at V and 5 bases at J, with 14 bases between.